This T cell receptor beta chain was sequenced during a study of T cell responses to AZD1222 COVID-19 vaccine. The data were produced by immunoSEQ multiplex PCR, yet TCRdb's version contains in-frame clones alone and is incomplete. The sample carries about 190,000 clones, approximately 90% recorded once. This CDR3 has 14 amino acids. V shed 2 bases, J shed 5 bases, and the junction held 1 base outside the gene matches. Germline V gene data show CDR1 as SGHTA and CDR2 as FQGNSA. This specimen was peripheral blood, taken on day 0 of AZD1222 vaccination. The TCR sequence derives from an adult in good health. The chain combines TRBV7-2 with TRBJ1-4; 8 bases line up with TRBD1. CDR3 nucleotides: TGTGCCAGCAGCTTAAGACAGGGGAATGAAAAACTGTTTTTT. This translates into CASSLRQGNEKLFF.